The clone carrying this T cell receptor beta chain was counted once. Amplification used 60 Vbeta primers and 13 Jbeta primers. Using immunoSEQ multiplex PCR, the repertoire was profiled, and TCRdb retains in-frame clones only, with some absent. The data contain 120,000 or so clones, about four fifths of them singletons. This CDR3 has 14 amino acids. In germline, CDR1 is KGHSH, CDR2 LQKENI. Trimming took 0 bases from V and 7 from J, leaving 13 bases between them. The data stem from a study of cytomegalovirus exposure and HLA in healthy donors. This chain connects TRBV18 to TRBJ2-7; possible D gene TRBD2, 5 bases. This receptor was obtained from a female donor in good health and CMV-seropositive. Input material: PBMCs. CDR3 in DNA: TGTGCCAGCTCACCACCCGACAATAGAGGGGAGCAGTACTTC. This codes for CASSPPDNRGEQYF.